The sequence of this TCR beta chain was determined in a study of a mutant IDH1 vaccine in newly diagnosed glioma. Turning to the study itself: Patients previously underwent radiotherapy, temozolomide, or both, and most underwent both.

The sample's time point: week 11, during vaccination. All doses held 300 ug of mutant IDH1 20-mer peptide, with topical imiquimod. As concerns this clone: Its matching antigen is unknown.

Assay: immunoSEQ multiplex PCR; the TCRdb copy retains only in-frame clones and omits some. The profile shows 120,000 or so clones, around 80% of them singletons. The specimen comprised PBMCs, sampled from a glioma patient whose treatment included an IDH1 peptide vaccine. This sequence was found in a man between 40 and 49 years old with glioma.

The CDR3 loop reads CASSLVGLAGYTGELFF. The CDR3 coding sequence is TGTGCCAGCAGCTTAGTGGGACTAGCGGGGTACACCGGGGAGCTGTTTTTT. The gene calls are TRBV11-2 and TRBJ2-2, with 13 bases fitting TRBD2. In germline, CDR1 is SGHAT, CDR2 FQNNGV. The CDR3 is made up of 17 amino acids. With 1 base clipped from V and 3 bases from J, the junction kept 2 bases outside the gene matches. The full variable domain, rest sourced from reference TRBV11-2 and TRBJ2-2, is EAGVAQSPRYKIIEKRQSVAFWCNPISGHATLYWYQQILGQGPKLLIQFQNNGVVDDSQLPKDRFSAERLKGVDSTLKIQPAKLEDSAVYLCASSLVGLAGYTGELFFGEGSRLTVL.